This TCR beta chain is from a study of response to subunit inactivated influenza vaccine. This clonotype was seen repeatedly, ten times or more. A single record per CDR3 protein comes from TCRdb applying MiXCR to the RT-PCR reads. This sample has roughly 150,000 distinct CDR3 sequences, with 11% found just once. Germline trimming cut 7 bases from V and 0 bases from J; bases unmatched to any gene: 3. The CDR3 contains 15 residues. Germline V gene lookup returns CDR1 MNHNS and CDR2 SASEGT. The TCR was taken from a man in his fifties who received an inactivated influenza vaccine. J is TRBJ2-6 and V is TRBV6-1; TRBD2 agrees at 7 bases. Material: non-naive T cells sorted from PBMCs, obtained 40 to 50 days after vaccination. CDR3 DNA: TGTGCCAGCACCTGGGGGGGCTCTGGGGCCAACGTCCTGACTTTC. Its protein is CASTWGGSGANVLTF.